This is a list of T cell receptor beta chains from one sample in a study of T cells after somatic rescue of genetic block. Produced via immunoSEQ multiplex PCR; TCRdb's table is partial and in-frame only. The sample carries tens of thousands of clones, 90% to 97% recorded once. The sequenced sample was peripheral blood mononuclear cells (PBMCs). These receptors were obtained from a child in the first two years of life. Each CDR3 is given with its conserved first and last residue. A D gene is named only where the DNA matches it firmly. Expanded clones are given a class, and other clones once, few, many or no size at all.

J gene: TRBJ2-7
V gene: TRBV2
clone size: .
D gene: TRBD1
CDR3 DNA: TGTGCCAGCAGTGAAGCGGGACAGGCCTACGAGCAGTACTTC
CDR3 protein: CASSEAGQAYEQYF

J gene: TRBJ2-1
V gene: TRBV18
clone size: .
D gene: TRBD2
CDR3 DNA: TGTGCCAGCTCGTCCCTAGCGGGCGCCTACAATGAGCAGTTCTTC
CDR3 protein: CASSSLAGAYNEQFF

J gene: TRBJ2-3
V gene: TRBV7-6
clone size: .
D gene: TRBD2
CDR3 DNA: TGTGCCAGCAGCTTAGAAGCGGGAGGGCCCGGAGATACGCAGTATTTT
CDR3 protein: CASSLEAGGPGDTQYF

J gene: TRBJ1-1
V gene: TRBV6-6
clone size: .
D gene: TRBD1
CDR3 DNA: TGTGCCAGCAGTAGACAGGGTCTGAGAGCTTTCTTT
CDR3 protein: CASSRQGLRAFF

J gene: TRBJ2-1
V gene: TRBV19
clone size: .
D gene: .
CDR3 DNA: TGTGCCAGTTCGCACCGGGCAGTTTCCTACAATGAGCAGTTCTTC
CDR3 protein: CASSHRAVSYNEQFF

J gene: TRBJ1-1
V gene: TRBV18
clone size: .
D gene: TRBD1
CDR3 DNA: TGTGCCAGCTCATATGGACAGGGAAAAACTGAAGCTTTCTTT
CDR3 protein: CASSYGQGKTEAFF

J gene: TRBJ2-7
V gene: TRBV6-1
clone size: .
D gene: .
CDR3 DNA: TGTGCCAGCAAGGACCCCTACGAGCAGTACTTC
CDR3 protein: CASKDPYEQYF

J gene: TRBJ1-1
V gene: TRBV27
clone size: .
D gene: .
CDR3 DNA: TGTGCCAGCAGTTTATCGGGGGGCACTGAAGCTTTCTTT
CDR3 protein: CASSLSGGTEAFF

J gene: TRBJ2-2
V gene: TRBV5-1
clone size: .
D gene: .
CDR3 DNA: TGCGCCAGCAGCTTGGAGGGAGCCCCCGGGGAGCTGTTTTTT
CDR3 protein: CASSLEGAPGELFF

J gene: TRBJ1-2
V gene: TRBV4-1
clone size: .
D gene: TRBD1
CDR3 DNA: TGCGCCAGCAGCCAAGATTTGGACAGGAGGAACTATGGCTACACCTTC
CDR3 protein: CASSQDLDRRNYGYTF

J gene: TRBJ1-4
V gene: TRBV7-2
clone size: .
D gene: TRBD1
CDR3 DNA: TGTGCCAGCAGCCTTGGACAGGGGGCAACTAATGAAAAACTGTTTTTT
CDR3 protein: CASSLGQGATNEKLFF

J gene: TRBJ2-5
V gene: TRBV10-3
clone size: .
D gene: TRBD1
CDR3 DNA: TGTGCCATCAGTTGGACAGGGGGCGAGACCCAGTACTTC
CDR3 protein: CAISWTGGETQYF

J gene: TRBJ2-1
V gene: TRBV4-1
clone size: .
D gene: .
CDR3 DNA: TGCGCCAGCAGCCCGAACGGACTCGCCTCCTACAATGAGCAGTTCTTC
CDR3 protein: CASSPNGLASYNEQFF

J gene: TRBJ1-1
V gene: TRBV28
clone size: .
D gene: .
CDR3 DNA: TGTGCCAGCAGCCTCATTAGGAGCAGGGGAGGCACTGAAGCTTTCTTT
CDR3 protein: CASSLIRSRGGTEAFF

J gene: TRBJ2-7
V gene: TRBV7-2
clone size: .
D gene: .
CDR3 DNA: TGTGCCAGCAGCTCCAGGGGTTACGAGCAGTACTTC
CDR3 protein: CASSSRGYEQYF

J gene: TRBJ2-1
V gene: TRBV2
clone size: .
D gene: TRBD2
CDR3 DNA: TGTGCCAGCAGTGACCCAGCGGGAGTATTGAATGAGCAGTTCTTC
CDR3 protein: CASSDPAGVLNEQFF

J gene: TRBJ2-6
V gene: TRBV27
clone size: once
D gene: TRBD1
CDR3 DNA: TGTGCCAGCAGTATGTGGGACAGGCGCTCTGGGGCCAACGTCCTGACTTTC
CDR3 protein: CASSMWDRRSGANVLTF

J gene: TRBJ1-4
V gene: TRBV21-1
clone size: .
D gene: .
CDR3 DNA: TGTGCCAGCGCCGGTAGGGGGACAGGGCCAACTAATGAAAAACTGTTTTTT
CDR3 protein: CASAGRGTGPTNEKLFF

J gene: TRBJ1-5
V gene: TRBV10-3
clone size: .
D gene: TRBD1
CDR3 DNA: TGTGCCATCAGACAGGGGTTTAGCAATCAGCCCCAGCATTTT
CDR3 protein: CAIRQGFSNQPQHF

J gene: TRBJ2-1
V gene: TRBV5-6
clone size: .
D gene: TRBD2
CDR3 DNA: TGTGCCAGCACCCTTTGGAGCGGGAGCTATAATGAGCAGTTCTTC
CDR3 protein: CASTLWSGSYNEQFF

J gene: TRBJ2-7
V gene: TRBV16
clone size: .
D gene: TRBD1
CDR3 DNA: TGTGCCAGCAGCCAAAAGGGGGCAGGATACGAGCAGTACTTC
CDR3 protein: CASSQKGAGYEQYF

J gene: TRBJ2-2
V gene: TRBV6-5
clone size: .
D gene: .
CDR3 DNA: TGTGCCAGCACCCGAGACGGGACCGGGGAGCTGTTTTTT
CDR3 protein: CASTRDGTGELFF